This T cell receptor (beta chain) was identified during a study of T-cell reconstitution after alpha-beta-depleted transplantation in children. General study findings and limits: For some patients, TCRbeta diversity was high at day 60 because of recipient T cells and thymic progenitors that survived.

A TCRbeta library incorporating unique molecular identifiers was prepared. TCRdb fed the PCR reads into MiXCR, producing one record per CDR3 protein. The data contain roughly 670,000 distinct CDR3 sequences, less than 15% of them singletons. The V gene's germline CDR1 is SEHNR and CDR2 FQNEAQ (reference sequence). Losses at the gene ends were 3 bases for V and 14 bases for J; bases not matched to a gene: 10. This CDR3 has 13 residues. This clonotype appeared many times. Its antigen is currently unknown. The receptor's source is a girl between 2 and 10 years old with congenital amegakaryocytic thrombocytopenia, due to receive a stem cell transplant. The rearrangement links TRBV7-9 to TRBJ2-4; 7 bases are shared with TRBD2. Sequencing was performed on PBMCs, taken before TCRalphabeta/CD19-depleted stem cell transplant. CDR3 region: CASSLGDYTPEYF. The CDR3 DNA reads as TGTGCCAGCAGCTTGGGGGACTATACGCCAGAGTACTTC.